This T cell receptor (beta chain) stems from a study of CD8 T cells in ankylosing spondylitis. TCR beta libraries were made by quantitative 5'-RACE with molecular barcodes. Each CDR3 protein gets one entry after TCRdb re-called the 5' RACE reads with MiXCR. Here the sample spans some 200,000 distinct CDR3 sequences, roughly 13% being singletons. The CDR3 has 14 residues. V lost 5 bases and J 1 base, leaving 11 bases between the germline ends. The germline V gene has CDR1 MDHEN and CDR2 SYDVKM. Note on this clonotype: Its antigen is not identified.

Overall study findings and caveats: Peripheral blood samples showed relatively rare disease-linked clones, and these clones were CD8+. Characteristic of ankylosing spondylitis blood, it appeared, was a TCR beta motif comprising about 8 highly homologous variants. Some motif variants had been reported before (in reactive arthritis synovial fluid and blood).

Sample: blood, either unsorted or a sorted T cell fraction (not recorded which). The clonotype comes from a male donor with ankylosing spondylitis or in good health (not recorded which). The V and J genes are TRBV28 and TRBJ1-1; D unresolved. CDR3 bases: TGTGCCAGCAGTGTTACTGCAGAGAACACTGAAGCTTTCTTT. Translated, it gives CASSVTAENTEAFF.